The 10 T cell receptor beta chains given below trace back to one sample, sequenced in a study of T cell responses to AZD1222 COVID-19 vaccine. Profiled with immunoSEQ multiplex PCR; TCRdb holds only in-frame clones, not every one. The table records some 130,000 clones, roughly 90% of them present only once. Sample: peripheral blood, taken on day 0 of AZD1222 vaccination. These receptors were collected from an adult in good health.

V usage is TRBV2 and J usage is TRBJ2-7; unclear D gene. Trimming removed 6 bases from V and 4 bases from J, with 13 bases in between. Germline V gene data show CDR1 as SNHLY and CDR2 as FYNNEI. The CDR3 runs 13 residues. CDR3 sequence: CASRSLLRYEQYF. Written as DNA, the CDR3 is TGTGCCAGCAGGTCCCTTCTCCGTTACGAGCAGTACTTC.

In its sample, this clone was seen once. CDR3 nucleotides: TGTGCCAGCAGCTTTGGGCTAGCGGGGAAGAACACCGGGGAGCTGTTTTTT. This gives the protein CASSFGLAGKNTGELFF. J is TRBJ2-2 and V is TRBV5-6, with TRBD2 matching over 9 bases. The V gene end was trimmed by 2 bases and the J gene end by 1 base; junction bases not matched to a gene: 6. This CDR3 has 17 residues. The germline V gene has CDR1 SGHDT and CDR2 YYEEEE. Filled out from reference TRBV5-6 and TRBJ2-2, the complete variable domain reads DAGVTQSPTHLIKTRGQQVTLRCSPKSGHDTVSWYQQALGQGPQFIFQYYEEEERQRGNFPDRFSGHQFPNYSSELNVNALLLGDSALYLCASSFGLAGKNTGELFFGEGSRLTVL.

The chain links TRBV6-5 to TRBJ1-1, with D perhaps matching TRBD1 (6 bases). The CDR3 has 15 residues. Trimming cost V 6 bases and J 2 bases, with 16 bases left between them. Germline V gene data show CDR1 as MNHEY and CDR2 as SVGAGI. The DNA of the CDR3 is TGTGCCAGCAGCCCCTCCAAAGGGGGAAACACTGAAGCTTTCTTT. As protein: CASSPSKGGNTEAFF.

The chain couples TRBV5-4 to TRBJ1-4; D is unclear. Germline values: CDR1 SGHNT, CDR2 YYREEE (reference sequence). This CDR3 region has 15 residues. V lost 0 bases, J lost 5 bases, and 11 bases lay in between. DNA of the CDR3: TGTGCCAGCAGCTTGGCGCAGGTTGGGAATGAAAAACTGTTTTTT. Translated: CASSLAQVGNEKLFF.

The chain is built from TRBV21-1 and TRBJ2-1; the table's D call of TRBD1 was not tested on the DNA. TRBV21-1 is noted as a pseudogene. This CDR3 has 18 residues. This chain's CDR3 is CASSKNSSRQGIHNEQFF. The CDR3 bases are TGTGCCAGCAGCAAAAATTCAAGTAGACAGGGGATCCACAATGAGCAGTTCTTC.

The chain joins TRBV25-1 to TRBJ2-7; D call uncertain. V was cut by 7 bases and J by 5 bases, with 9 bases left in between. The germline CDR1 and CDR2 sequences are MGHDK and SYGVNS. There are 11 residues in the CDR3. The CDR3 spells CASIFSNEQYF. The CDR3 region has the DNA TGTGCCAGCATATTTTCCAACGAGCAGTACTTC.

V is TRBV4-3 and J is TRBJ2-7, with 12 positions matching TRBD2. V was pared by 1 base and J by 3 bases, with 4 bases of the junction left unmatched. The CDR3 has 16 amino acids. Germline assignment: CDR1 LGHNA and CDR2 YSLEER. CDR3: CASSQGLAGVSYEQYF. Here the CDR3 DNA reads TGCGCCAGCAGCCAAGGACTAGCGGGAGTTAGCTACGAGCAGTACTTC.

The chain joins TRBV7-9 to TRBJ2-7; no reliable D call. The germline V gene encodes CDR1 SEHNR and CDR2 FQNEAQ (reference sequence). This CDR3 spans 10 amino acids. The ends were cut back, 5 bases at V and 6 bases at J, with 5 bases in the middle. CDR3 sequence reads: CASSPSEQYF. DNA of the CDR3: TGTGCCAGCAGCCCAAGCGAGCAGTACTTC.

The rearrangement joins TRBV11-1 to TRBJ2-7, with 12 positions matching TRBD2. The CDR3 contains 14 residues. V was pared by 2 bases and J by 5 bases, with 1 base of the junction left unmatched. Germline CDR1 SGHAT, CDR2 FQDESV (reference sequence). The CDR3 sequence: CASSLLAGGDEQYF. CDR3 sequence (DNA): TGTGCCAGCAGCTTACTAGCGGGAGGGGACGAGCAGTACTTC.

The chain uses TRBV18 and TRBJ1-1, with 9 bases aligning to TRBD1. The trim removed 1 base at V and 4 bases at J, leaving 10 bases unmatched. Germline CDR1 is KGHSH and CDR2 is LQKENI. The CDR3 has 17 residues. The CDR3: CASSPLGTGGGGTEAFF. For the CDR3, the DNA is TGTGCCAGCTCACCACTCGGTACAGGGGGCGGCGGCACTGAAGCTTTCTTT. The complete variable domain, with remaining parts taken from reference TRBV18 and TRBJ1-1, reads NAGVMQNPRHLVRRRGQEARLRCSPMKGHSHVYWYRQLPEEGLKFMVYLQKENIIDESGMPKERFSAEFPKEGPSILRIQQVVRGDSAAYFCASSPLGTGGGGTEAFFGQGTRLTVV.